The subject of this entry is one TCR beta chain. This entry comes from a study of control samples from healthy donors and cancer patients. V was clipped by 5 bases and J by 0 bases, with 10 bases between them. The germline CDR1 and CDR2 sequences are ENHRY and SYGVKD. The CDR3 extends over 15 amino acids. The repertoire was sequenced with immunoSEQ multiplex PCR; TCRdb's copy has only in-frame clones and lacks some. This repertoire shows about 160,000 clones, 95% to 96% found once; its top ten account for approximately 0.93%. The sequence was obtained from a woman aged 25-40 years in good health. The rearrangement uses TRBV10-3 and TRBJ1-4; D might be TRBD1 (5 bases). What was sequenced was blood. CDR3 loop: CAISQGPSTNEKLFF. In DNA, the CDR3 is TGTGCCATCAGTCAGGGACCCTCAACTAATGAAAAACTGTTTTTT.